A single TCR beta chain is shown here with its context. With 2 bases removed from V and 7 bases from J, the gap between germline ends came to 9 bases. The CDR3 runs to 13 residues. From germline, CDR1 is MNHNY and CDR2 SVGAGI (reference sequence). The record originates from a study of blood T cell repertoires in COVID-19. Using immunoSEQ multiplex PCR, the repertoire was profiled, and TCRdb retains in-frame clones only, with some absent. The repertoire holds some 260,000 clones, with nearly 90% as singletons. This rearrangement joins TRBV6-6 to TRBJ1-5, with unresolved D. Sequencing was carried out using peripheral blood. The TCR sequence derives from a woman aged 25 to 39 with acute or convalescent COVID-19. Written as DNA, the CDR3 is TGTGCCAGCAGTTACGGAACCGGGCAGCCCCAGCATTTT. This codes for CASSYGTGQPQHF.